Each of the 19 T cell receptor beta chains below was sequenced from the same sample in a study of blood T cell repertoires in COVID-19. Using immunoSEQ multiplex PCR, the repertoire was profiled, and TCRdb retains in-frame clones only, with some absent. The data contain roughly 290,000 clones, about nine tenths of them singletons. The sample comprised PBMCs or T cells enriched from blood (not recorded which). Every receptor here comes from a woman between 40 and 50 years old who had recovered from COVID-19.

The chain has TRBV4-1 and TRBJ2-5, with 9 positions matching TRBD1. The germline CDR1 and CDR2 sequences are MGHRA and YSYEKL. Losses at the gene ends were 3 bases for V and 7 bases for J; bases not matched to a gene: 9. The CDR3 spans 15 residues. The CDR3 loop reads CASSQARTGEATQYF. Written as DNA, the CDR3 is TGCGCCAGCAGCCAGGCCAGGACAGGGGAAGCGACCCAGTACTTC.

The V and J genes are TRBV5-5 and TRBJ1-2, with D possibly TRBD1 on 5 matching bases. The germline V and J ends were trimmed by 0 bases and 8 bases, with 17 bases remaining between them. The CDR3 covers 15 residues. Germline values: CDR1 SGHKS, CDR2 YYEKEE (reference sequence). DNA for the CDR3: TGTGCCAGCAGCTTGGATATGACAGTTATGGGCGGCTACACCTTC. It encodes CASSLDMTVMGGYTF.

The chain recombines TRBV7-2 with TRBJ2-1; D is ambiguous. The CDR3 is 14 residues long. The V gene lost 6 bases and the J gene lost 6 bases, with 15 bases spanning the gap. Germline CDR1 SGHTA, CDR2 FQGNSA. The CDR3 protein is CASRLPSSGNEQFF. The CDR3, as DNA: TGTGCCAGCAGGTTGCCCTCATCGGGCAATGAGCAGTTCTTC. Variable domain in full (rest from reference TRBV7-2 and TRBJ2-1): GAGVSQSPSNKVTEKGKDVELRCDPISGHTALYWYRQSLGQGLEFLIYFQGNSAPDKSGLPSDRFSAERTGGSVSTLTIQRTQQEDSAVYLCASRLPSSGNEQFFGPGTRLTVL.

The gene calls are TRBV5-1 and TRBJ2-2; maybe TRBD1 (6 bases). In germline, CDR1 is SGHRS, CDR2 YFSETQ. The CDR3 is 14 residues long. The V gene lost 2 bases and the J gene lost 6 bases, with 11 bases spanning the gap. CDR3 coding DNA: TGCGCCAGCAGCTTAGCAGGGGCGCCCGGGGAGCTGTTTTTT. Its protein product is CASSLAGAPGELFF.

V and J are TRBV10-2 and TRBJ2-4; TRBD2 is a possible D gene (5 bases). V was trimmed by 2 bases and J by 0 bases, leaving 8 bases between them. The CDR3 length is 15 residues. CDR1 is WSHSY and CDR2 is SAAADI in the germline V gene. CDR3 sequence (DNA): TGCGCCAGCAGTGAGGAACTAGTAGCCAAAAACATTCAGTACTTC. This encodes CASSEELVAKNIQYF.

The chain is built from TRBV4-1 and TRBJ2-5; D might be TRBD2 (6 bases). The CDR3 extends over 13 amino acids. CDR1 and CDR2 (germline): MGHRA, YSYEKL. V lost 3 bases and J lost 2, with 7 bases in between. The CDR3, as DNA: TGCGCCAGCAGCCAGGGGACTCAAGAGACCCAGTACTTC. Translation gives CASSQGTQETQYF.

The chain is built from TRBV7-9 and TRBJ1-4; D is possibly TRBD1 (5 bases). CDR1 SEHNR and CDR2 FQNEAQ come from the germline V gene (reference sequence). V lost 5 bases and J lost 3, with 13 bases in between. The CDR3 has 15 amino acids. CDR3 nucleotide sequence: TGTGCCAGCAGCGCCCGGGAGGGGCCTAATGAAAAACTGTTTTTT. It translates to CASSAREGPNEKLFF.

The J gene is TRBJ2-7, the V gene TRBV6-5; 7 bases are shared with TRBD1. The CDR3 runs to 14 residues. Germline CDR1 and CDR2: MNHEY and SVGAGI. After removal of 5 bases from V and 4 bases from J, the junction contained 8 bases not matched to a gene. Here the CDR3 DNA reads TGTGCCAGCAGTCAGGGACAGTCGAATTACGAGCAGTACTTC. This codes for CASSQGQSNYEQYF.

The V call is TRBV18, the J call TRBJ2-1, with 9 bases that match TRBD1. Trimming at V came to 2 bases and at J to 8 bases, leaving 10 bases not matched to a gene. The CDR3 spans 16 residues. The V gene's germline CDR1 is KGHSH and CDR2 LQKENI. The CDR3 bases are TGTGCCAGCTCACCAACGCTATCGGACAGGGGCCATGAGCAGTTCTTC. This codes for CASSPTLSDRGHEQFF.

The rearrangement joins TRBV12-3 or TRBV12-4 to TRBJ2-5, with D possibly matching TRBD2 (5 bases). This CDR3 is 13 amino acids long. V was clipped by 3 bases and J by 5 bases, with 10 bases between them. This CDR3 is CASSFGLGETQYF. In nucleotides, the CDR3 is TGTGCCAGCAGTTTCGGACTTGGCGAGACCCAGTACTTC.

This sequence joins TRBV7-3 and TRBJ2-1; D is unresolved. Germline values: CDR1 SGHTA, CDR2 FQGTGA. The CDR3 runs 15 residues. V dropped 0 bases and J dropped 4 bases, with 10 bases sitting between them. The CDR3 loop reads CASSLTGEAYNEQFF. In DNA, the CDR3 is TGTGCCAGCAGCTTAACGGGTGAAGCGTACAATGAGCAGTTCTTC.

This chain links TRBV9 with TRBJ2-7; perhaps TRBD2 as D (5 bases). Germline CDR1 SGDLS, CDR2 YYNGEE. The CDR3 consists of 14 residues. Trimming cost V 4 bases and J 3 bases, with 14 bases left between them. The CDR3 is CASSPEGSYYEQYF. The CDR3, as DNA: TGTGCCAGCAGCCCCGAGGGTTCCTACTACGAGCAGTACTTC.

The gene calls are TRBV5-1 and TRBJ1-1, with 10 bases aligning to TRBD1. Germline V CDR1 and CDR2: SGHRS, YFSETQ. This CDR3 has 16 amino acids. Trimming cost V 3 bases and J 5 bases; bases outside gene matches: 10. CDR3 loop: CASSSRQGAKSTEAFF. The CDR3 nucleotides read TGCGCCAGCAGCTCACGACAGGGGGCAAAATCAACTGAAGCTTTCTTT.

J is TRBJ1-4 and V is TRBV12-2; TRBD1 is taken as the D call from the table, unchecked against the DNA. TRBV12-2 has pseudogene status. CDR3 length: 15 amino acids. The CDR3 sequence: CASRLGWGRNEKLFF. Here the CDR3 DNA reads TGTGCAAGTCGCTTAGGATGGGGGCGGAATGAAAAACTGTTTTTT.

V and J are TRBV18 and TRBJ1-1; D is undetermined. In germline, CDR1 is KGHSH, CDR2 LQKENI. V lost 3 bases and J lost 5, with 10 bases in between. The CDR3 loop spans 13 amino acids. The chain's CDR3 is CASSPLVETEAFF. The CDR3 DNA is TGTGCCAGCTCACCTCTGGTGGAGACTGAAGCTTTCTTT.

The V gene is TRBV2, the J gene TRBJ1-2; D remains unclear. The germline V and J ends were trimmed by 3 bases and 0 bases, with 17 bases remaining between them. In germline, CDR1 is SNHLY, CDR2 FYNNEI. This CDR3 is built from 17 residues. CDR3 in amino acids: CASSDPGLRTTNYGYTF. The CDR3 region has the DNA TGTGCCAGCAGTGACCCTGGACTCAGGACTACTAACTATGGCTACACCTTC.

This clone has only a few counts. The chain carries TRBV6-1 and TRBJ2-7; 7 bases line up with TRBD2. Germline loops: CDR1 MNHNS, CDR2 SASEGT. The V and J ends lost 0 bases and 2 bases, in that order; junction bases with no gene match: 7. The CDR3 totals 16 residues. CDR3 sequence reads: CASSEAQSGGTYEQYF. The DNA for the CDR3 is TGTGCCAGCAGTGAAGCGCAGTCGGGAGGAACCTACGAGCAGTACTTC.

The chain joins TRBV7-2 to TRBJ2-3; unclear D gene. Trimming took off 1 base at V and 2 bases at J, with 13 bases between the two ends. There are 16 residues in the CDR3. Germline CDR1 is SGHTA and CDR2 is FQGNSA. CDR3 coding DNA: TGTGCCAGCAGCTTAGTAAACCGCGAATTCACAGATACGCAGTATTTT. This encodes CASSLVNREFTDTQYF.

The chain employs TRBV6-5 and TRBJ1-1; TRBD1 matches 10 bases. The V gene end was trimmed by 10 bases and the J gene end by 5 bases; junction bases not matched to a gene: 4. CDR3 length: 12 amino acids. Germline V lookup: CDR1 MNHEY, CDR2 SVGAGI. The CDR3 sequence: CATGQGGTEAFF. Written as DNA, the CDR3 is TGTGCCACCGGACAGGGGGGTACTGAAGCTTTCTTT.